Each of the 17 T cell receptor beta chains below was sequenced from the same sample in a study of blood T cell repertoires in COVID-19 (dated by TCRdb to 2018 to 2020). The library relied on the immunoSEQ multiplex PCR assay. TCRdb provides this immuneACCESS table in a form limited to in-frame rearrangements. Some clones are lacking; in checked studies, under half of them reflect an unresolved V gene, and why the rest are absent is not known. This sample holds fewer than 250,000 clones; about 85% were observed only once. The ten largest clones capture about a fifth of the sample. The sequenced sample consisted of peripheral blood. The receptors were gathered from a human donor in a cohort sampled during active COVID-19.

The CDR3 reads CASSSSGTYEQYF. CDR3 bases: TGTGCCAGCAGCTCTAGCGGCACCTACGAGCAGTACTTC. V and J are TRBV27 and TRBJ2-7, with TRBD2 matching 7 bases. V lost 6 bases to trimming and J lost 2 bases; unmatched junction nucleotides: 4. The CDR3 has 13 residues. Germline CDR1 MNHEY, CDR2 SMNVEV (reference sequence).

This clone occurred once. The chain combines TRBV9 with TRBJ1-4; weak D call: TRBD1 (5 bases). The length of the CDR3 is 14 residues. The V gene lost 3 bases and the J gene lost 4 bases, with 10 bases spanning the gap. CDR1 and CDR2 (germline): SGDLS, YYNGEE. The CDR3 sequence is CASSGVGLNEKLFF. The CDR3 DNA sequence: TGTGCCAGCAGCGGCGTGGGACTTAATGAAAAACTGTTTTTT.

The J gene is TRBJ2-5, the V gene TRBV6-1, with D maybe TRBD2 (6 bases). The CDR3 has 14 amino acids. Germline V CDR1 and CDR2: MNHNS, SASEGT. The V end was cut by 3 bases, the J end by 5 bases, with 13 bases between. This chain's CDR3 is CASSEGGAWETQYF. CDR3 nucleotides: TGTGCCAGCAGTGAGGGGGGTGCATGGGAGACCCAGTACTTC.

This clone has a single count. This chain connects TRBV28 to TRBJ2-3; a weak D match, TRBD2 (5 bases). V was shortened by 5 bases and J by 4 bases, with 13 bases between the two germline ends. The CDR3 covers 14 residues. CDR1 MDHEN and CDR2 SYDVKM come from the germline V gene. CDR3 in amino acids: CASSEGASADTQYF. The CDR3 DNA reads TGTGCCAGCAGTGAGGGCGCGAGCGCAGATACGCAGTATTTT. Supplemented by reference TRBV28 and TRBJ2-3, the full variable domain reads DVKVTQSSRYLVKRTGEKVFLECVQDMDHENMFWYRQDPGLGLRLIYFSYDVKMKEKGDIPEGYSVSREKKERFSLILESASTNQTSMYLCASSEGASADTQYFGPGTRLTVL.

The chain carries TRBV18 and TRBJ2-7; D is unresolved. Deletions cut 2 bases from V and 6 bases from J, with 11 bases between. Germline CDR1 reads KGHSH; CDR2 reads LQKENI. This CDR3 comprises 13 residues. CDR3 DNA: TGTGCCAGCTCACCAGACTTTGGCGGCGAGCAGTACGTC. As protein: CASSPDFGGEQYV.

This chain links TRBV6-4 with TRBJ2-3, with 7 bases fitting TRBD2. V lost 0 bases, J lost 0 bases, and 21 bases stayed unmatched. There are 22 residues in the CDR3. Germline V gene data show CDR1 as MRHNA and CDR2 as SNTAGT. The DNA for the CDR3 is TGTGCCAGCAGTGACTCGACTTTTGCGAGCGGGGCGATTAGCTCTAGCACAGATACGCAGTATTTT. It encodes CASSDSTFASGAISSSTDTQYF.

V usage is TRBV7-2 and J usage is TRBJ2-7; no clear D. Trimming left V 3 bases short and J 2 bases short, with 8 bases between. The CDR3 is 13 amino acids. Germline assignment: CDR1 SGHTA and CDR2 FQGNSA. CDR3 DNA: TGTGCCAGCAGCTTGGGCTCAACCTACGAGCAGTACTTC. Translation: CASSLGSTYEQYF.

The chain employs TRBV2 and TRBJ1-1; D remains ambiguous. Germline CDR1 and CDR2: SNHLY and FYNNEI. This CDR3 spans 14 amino acids. V gave up 4 bases and J gave up 1 base, with 10 bases separating them. CDR3 nucleotides: TGTGCCAGCAGTGTTCAGGATGAGAACACTGAAGCTTTCTTT. It encodes CASSVQDENTEAFF.

J is TRBJ1-1 and V is TRBV18; D might be TRBD1 (5 bases). CDR1 KGHSH and CDR2 LQKENI come from the germline V gene. V lost 6 bases, J lost 4 bases, and 18 bases lay in between. This CDR3 is built from 15 residues. DNA for the CDR3: TGTGCCAGCTCCGAGTTCGGGGGAGGGACCACTGAAGCTTTCTTT. Its protein is CASSEFGGGTTEAFF.

CDR3 sequence: CASSVATAARWGTQYF. The CDR3 DNA reads as TGTGCCAGCAGCGTAGCTACAGCGGCCAGATGGGGTACGCAGTATTTT. The V and J genes are TRBV9 and TRBJ2-3, with D possibly being TRBD2 (5 bases). The CDR3 is 16 residues long. Germline CDR1 and CDR2: SGDLS and YYNGEE. With 0 bases removed from V and 8 bases from J, the gap between germline ends came to 19 bases.

The chain is built from TRBV5-1 and TRBJ1-6; 7 bases line up with TRBD1. Germline V gives CDR1 SGHRS, CDR2 YFSETQ. Trimming cost V 0 bases and J 7 bases; bases outside gene matches: 4. The CDR3 contains 15 residues. The CDR3 spells CASSLGLQGNSPLHF. CDR3 DNA: TGCGCCAGCAGCTTGGGGTTACAGGGGAATTCACCCCTCCACTTT.

The V gene is TRBV6-5, the J gene TRBJ2-2, with 9 bases that match TRBD1. The CDR3 has 14 amino acids. The germline gives CDR1 MNHEY, CDR2 SVGAGI. The V and J ends lost 8 bases and 4 bases, in that order; junction bases with no gene match: 5. The chain's CDR3 is CASRPTGGTGELFF. The CDR3 bases are TGTGCCAGCCGACCGACAGGGGGCACCGGGGAGCTGTTTTTT.

This chain connects TRBV4-2 to TRBJ2-1, with a weak D call TRBD2 (6 bases). V lost 0 bases to trimming and J lost 4 bases, with 13 bases between them. Germline-derived CDR1 and CDR2 are LGHNA and YNFKEQ. The CDR3 sequence is 16 residues long. As DNA, the CDR3 is TGTGCCAGCAGCCAAGATCGCGCGGGGCGTTACAATGAGCAGTTCTTC. It translates to CASSQDRAGRYNEQFF.

The V gene is TRBV18, the J gene TRBJ2-1, with 13 bases identical to TRBD2. In germline, CDR1 is KGHSH, CDR2 LQKENI. The junction had 5 bases not matched to a gene; V was cut back by 6 bases and J by 3 bases. CDR3 length: 16 amino acids. The CDR3 reads CASSPRTSGGYNEQFF. In DNA form, the CDR3 reads TGTGCCAGCTCGCCTAGGACTAGCGGGGGCTACAATGAGCAGTTCTTC.

The rearrangement links TRBV5-5 to TRBJ1-2; D is possibly TRBD1 (6 bases). The germline V and J ends were trimmed by 4 bases and 2 bases, with 18 bases remaining between them. Germline CDR1 reads SGHKS; CDR2 reads YYEKEE (reference sequence). This CDR3 contains 16 residues. CDR3: CASSLPHPGTNYGYTF. CDR3 bases: TGTGCCAGCAGCCTCCCCCACCCGGGGACAAACTATGGCTACACCTTC.

This clone has a handful of counts. The chain combines TRBV2 with TRBJ2-2; 10 bases map to TRBD2. Germline values: CDR1 SNHLY, CDR2 FYNNEI. CDR3 length: 15 residues. J was trimmed by 4 bases and V by 7 bases; bases with no gene match: 6. CDR3 in amino acids: CASMMTSGRTGELFF. The CDR3 DNA follows: TGTGCCAGCATGATGACTAGCGGGCGCACCGGGGAGCTGTTTTTT.

The chain couples TRBV6-5 to TRBJ1-5; D gene uncertain. The CDR3 is 15 residues long. Germline V lookup: CDR1 MNHEY, CDR2 SVGAGI. V lost 0 bases, J lost 0 bases, and 6 bases lay in between. CDR3 DNA: TGTGCCAGCAGTTACTCACACTATAGCAATCAGCCCCAGCATTTT. This sequence encodes CASSYSHYSNQPQHF.